A single sample is the source of the 30 T cell receptor beta chains below, sequenced in a study of naive and memory T cell subsets. Two oligonucleotides, mixed equimolar, formed the beta constant-region primer covering TRBC1 and TRBC2. A single record per CDR3 protein comes from TCRdb applying MiXCR to the UMI-ligation and nested PCR reads. This sample has tens of thousands of distinct CDR3 sequences, with around 13% found just once. Sequencing input: central memory CD4+ T cells from blood. All receptors derive from a human donor in good health.

This clonotype was counted a few times. The rearrangement links TRBV2 to TRBJ2-7; D tentatively fits TRBD1 or TRBD2 (5 bases each). CDR1 and CDR2 from the germline V gene are SNHLY and FYNNEI. The V end lost 4 bases, the J end lost 5 bases, and 18 bases lay between the germline ends. The CDR3 covers 15 residues. CDR3 in DNA: TGTGCCAGCAGTGCCTTCTATGGGGGTGGTAACGAGCAGTACTTC. It yields the protein CASSAFYGGGNEQYF.

This clonotype was seen ten or more times. The rearrangement links TRBV7-3 to TRBJ2-3; the D is unclear. Germline V gene lookup returns CDR1 SGHTA and CDR2 FQGTGA. This CDR3 is 14 amino acids long. The germline V and J ends were trimmed by 5 bases and 4 bases, with 13 bases remaining between them. The CDR3 region has the DNA TGTGCCAGCAGCCTCGGGCTATCGGCAGATACGCAGTATTTT. It codes for CASSLGLSADTQYF.

This rearrangement joins TRBV4-1 to TRBJ1-5; 11 nucleotides match TRBD1. This CDR3 is built from 18 residues. Germline CDR1 and CDR2: MGHRA and YSYEKL. After removal of 3 bases from V and 2 bases from J, the junction contained 9 bases not matched to a gene. The CDR3 bases are TGCGCCAGCAGCCACCTAGGACAGGGGGCTGGGGGCAATCAGCCCCAGCATTTT. Protein product: CASSHLGQGAGGNQPQHF.

In this sample, this clonotype turned up many times. The chain carries TRBV18 and TRBJ2-1; possibly TRBD1 for D (6 bases). Deletions cut 3 bases from V and 10 bases from J, with 10 bases between. Per the germline V gene, CDR1 is KGHSH and CDR2 is LQKENI. The CDR3 covers 12 residues. CDR3 protein: CASSPTQGEQFF. The DNA for the CDR3 is TGTGCCAGCTCACCCACACAGGGCGAGCAGTTCTTC.

This clonotype was detected many times. This chain links TRBV10-3 with TRBJ2-3; D is undetermined. The V and J ends lost 2 bases and 5 bases respectively, with 2 bases between them. There are 11 residues in the CDR3. Germline V gene lookup returns CDR1 ENHRY and CDR2 SYGVKD. The CDR3 sequence is CAISELDTQYF. The CDR3 DNA reads TGTGCCATCAGTGAGCTAGATACGCAGTATTTT.

This clonotype was detected many times. The chain couples TRBV14 to TRBJ1-5; D gene unclear. Germline V gives CDR1 SGHDN, CDR2 FVKESK. V lost 0 bases and J 6 bases, leaving 6 bases between the germline ends. The CDR3 is 13 residues long. CDR3 in amino acids: CASSQDSRQPQHF. The CDR3 DNA follows: TGTGCCAGCAGCCAAGATTCTCGTCAGCCCCAGCATTTT. Drawing the rest from reference TRBV14 and TRBJ1-5, the complete variable domain is EAGVTQFPSHSVIEKGQTVTLRCDPISGHDNLYWYRRVMGKEIKFLLHFVKESKQDESGMPNNRFLAERTGGTYSTLKVQPAELEDSGVYFCASSQDSRQPQHFGDGTRLSIL.

The chain combines TRBV6-2 or TRBV6-3 with TRBJ2-1, with 11 positions matching TRBD2. Trimming at V came to 10 bases and at J to 6 bases, leaving 8 bases not matched to a gene. Germline-derived CDR1 and CDR2 are MNHEY and SVGEGT. The CDR3 spans 14 residues. The chain's CDR3 is CATLSGRGSNEQFF. The CDR3 DNA follows: TGTGCCACCCTTAGCGGGAGGGGAAGCAATGAGCAGTTCTTC.

V gene TRBV7-6 combines with J gene TRBJ1-5, with D unclear. CDR1 and CDR2 (germline): SGHVS, FNYEAQ. The CDR3 consists of 16 residues. V lost 5 bases, J lost 6 bases, and 20 bases lay in between. Here the CDR3 DNA reads TGTGCCAGCAGCCCCCTGGACCCCGGGGAGGTTCAGCCCCAGCATTTT. Encoded protein: CASSPLDPGEVQPQHF.

There are a few counts of this clonotype. V is TRBV12-3 or TRBV12-4 and J is TRBJ2-2; D is unresolved. The CDR3 is 13 residues long. V lost 7 bases and J 6 bases, leaving 12 bases between the germline ends. The CDR3 region is CASTSPNAGELFF. As DNA, the CDR3 is TGTGCCAGCACTAGTCCCAATGCCGGGGAGCTGTTTTTT.

The table lists this clonotype with many counts. This rearrangement joins TRBV20-1 to TRBJ2-5; weak D call: TRBD2 (6 bases). The germline V gene encodes CDR1 DFQATT and CDR2 SNEGSKA (reference sequence). The CDR3 covers 17 residues. V was trimmed by 4 bases and J by 7 bases, leaving 28 bases between them. This CDR3 is CSATGPKDPSGWGTQYF. CDR3 nucleotide sequence: TGCAGTGCTACTGGACCCAAAGATCCCAGCGGGTGGGGGACCCAGTACTTC.

This clonotype was counted only a few times. The chain couples TRBV29-1 to TRBJ2-1; D may be TRBD1 (5 bases). Germline V CDR1 and CDR2: SQVTM, ANQGSEA. This CDR3 has 11 amino acids. The V end was cut by 4 bases, the J end by 9 bases, with 10 bases between. CDR3 sequence reads: CSVVGLGEQFF. In DNA, the CDR3 is TGCAGCGTTGTGGGGCTGGGTGAGCAGTTCTTC.

This clonotype was seen only a few times. The rearrangement joins TRBV4-2 to TRBJ2-2; D possibly matches TRBD1 or TRBD2 (6 bases each). The CDR3 has 15 residues. Germline loops: CDR1 LGHNA, CDR2 YNFKEQ. With 7 bases removed from V and 2 bases from J, the gap between germline ends came to 14 bases. The CDR3 sequence: CASKGGTLNTGELFF. DNA of the CDR3: TGTGCCAGCAAGGGCGGGACACTAAACACCGGGGAGCTGTTTTTT.

The genes are TRBV2 and TRBJ1-2; the match to TRBD1 covers 7 bases. V was clipped by 4 bases and J by 8 bases; unmatched bases: 10. Germline CDR1 SNHLY, CDR2 FYNNEI. The CDR3 loop spans 14 amino acids. This chain's CDR3 is CASSARPQGSGYTF. CDR3 nucleotides: TGTGCCAGCAGTGCCAGGCCACAGGGGAGCGGCTACACCTTC. Complete variable domain (other parts from reference TRBV2 and TRBJ1-2): EPEVTQTPSHQVTQMGQEVILRCVPISNHLYFYWYRQILGQKVEFLVSFYNNEISEKSEIFDDQFSVERPDGSNFTLKIRSTKLEDSAMYFCASSARPQGSGYTFGSGTRLTVV.

This clonotype showed up many times. The V gene is TRBV15, the J gene TRBJ2-3; 9 bases line up with TRBD1. Germline CDR1 and CDR2: LNHNV and YYDKDF (reference sequence). This CDR3 has 14 residues. J was trimmed by 5 bases and V by 5 bases; bases with no gene match: 5. The CDR3 nucleotides read TGTGCCACCAGCGTCGGACAGGGGATAGATACGCAGTATTTT. This gives the protein CATSVGQGIDTQYF.

This clonotype was detected only a few times. J is TRBJ2-1 and V is TRBV3-1, with D perhaps TRBD2 (6 bases). Trimming shortened V by 3 bases and J by 8 bases, and 17 bases separated the two germline ends. CDR1 LGHDT and CDR2 YNNKEL come from the germline V gene (reference sequence). The CDR3 length is 15 residues. CDR3 bases: TGTGCCAGCAGCCAGGGCACGACTAGGTTCGATGAGCAGTTCTTC. Translated: CASSQGTTRFDEQFF.

In this sample, this clonotype turned up a few times. The chain links TRBV7-9 to TRBJ1-1; tentatively, D is TRBD1 (5 bases). The CDR3 extends over 13 amino acids. The V end was cut by 5 bases, the J end by 0 bases, with 7 bases between. Germline CDR1 is SEHNR and CDR2 is FQNEAQ (reference sequence). The CDR3 here is CASSPTVNTEAFF. CDR3 DNA: TGTGCCAGCAGCCCGACAGTGAACACTGAAGCTTTCTTT.

This clonotype occurred many times. The chain couples TRBV4-3 to TRBJ2-3, with D uncertain. The V gene lost 1 base and the J gene lost 2 bases, with 7 bases spanning the gap. In germline, CDR1 is LGHNA, CDR2 YSLEER. There are 14 residues in the CDR3. CDR3 amino acids: CASSQGEYTDTQYF. CDR3 bases: TGCGCCAGCAGCCAAGGAGAATACACAGATACGCAGTATTTT.

This clonotype was found a few times. This rearrangement joins TRBV7-8 to TRBJ2-3; no reliable D call. The CDR3 length is 16 residues. Per germline, CDR1 SGHVS and CDR2 FQNEAQ. Trimming removed 5 bases from V and 0 bases from J, with 15 bases in between. The CDR3 sequence is CASSPRPSSSTDTQYF. In nucleotides, the CDR3 is TGTGCCAGCAGCCCGCGCCCAAGCAGTAGCACAGATACGCAGTATTTT.

This clonotype was found a few times. The chain uses TRBV29-1 and TRBJ2-5; D ambiguous. The germline gives CDR1 SQVTM, CDR2 ANQGSEA. The CDR3 runs 13 residues. Trimming cost V 8 bases and J 7 bases, with 20 bases left between them. Written as DNA, the CDR3 is TGCAGCTTACGAAGTACTTCCCTAGGGACCCAGTACTTC. It yields the protein CSLRSTSLGTQYF.

The chain is built from TRBV11-2 and TRBJ2-7; 10 bases align to TRBD1. Germline-derived CDR1 and CDR2 are SGHAT and FQNNGV. The CDR3 is 15 amino acids. Trimming took 5 bases from V and 0 from J; bases not matched to a gene: 4. CDR3 DNA sequence: TGTGCCAGCAGCCTGACAGGGGGCATCTCCTACGAGCAGTACTTC. Translation gives CASSLTGGISYEQYF. Based on the CDR3 plus reference TRBV11-2 and TRBJ2-7, the full variable domain is EAGVAQSPRYKIIEKRQSVAFWCNPISGHATLYWYQQILGQGPKLLIQFQNNGVVDDSQLPKDRFSAERLKGVDSTLKIQPAKLEDSAVYLCASSLTGGISYEQYFGPGTRLTVT.

This chain links TRBV7-9 with TRBJ1-5; D call uncertain. Germline V gene sequence: CDR1 SEHNR, CDR2 FQNEAQ (reference sequence). This CDR3 has 13 residues. V was clipped by 1 base and J by 2 bases, with 3 bases between them. DNA of the CDR3: TGTGCCAGCAGCTTAGTGGGCAATCAGCCCCAGCATTTT. It yields the protein CASSLVGNQPQHF.

In its sample, this clonotype was seen a few times. The rearrangement uses TRBV6-2 or TRBV6-3 and TRBJ2-2; D may be TRBD2 (6 bases). V gave up 2 bases and J gave up 3 bases, with 10 bases separating them. CDR3 size: 15 residues. Germline-derived CDR1 and CDR2 are MNHEY and SVGEGT. The DNA for the CDR3 is TGTGCCAGCAGTTACGTGGCGGGATACACCGGGGAGCTGTTTTTT. Translation: CASSYVAGYTGELFF.

The rearrangement joins TRBV25-1 to TRBJ2-1; the D gene is possibly TRBD1 (6 bases). The V and J ends lost 6 bases and 4 bases respectively, with 16 bases between them. Per germline, CDR1 MGHDK and CDR2 SYGVNS. There are 15 residues in the CDR3. CDR3 region: CASSRSKRGYNEQFF. The CDR3 nucleotides are TGTGCCAGCAGCAGATCAAAGAGGGGGTACAATGAGCAGTTCTTC. The variable domain in full, with the rest retrieved from reference TRBV25-1 and TRBJ2-1, is EADIYQTPRYLVIGTGKKITLECSQTMGHDKMYWYQQDPGMELHLIHYSYGVNSTEKGDLSSESTVSRIRTEHFPLTLESARPSHTSQYLCASSRSKRGYNEQFFGPGTRLTVL.

This clonotype has a handful of counts. Here the CDR3 DNA reads TGTGCCAGCAGCCGTGCACAGGGGGCAGGCACCGGGGAGCTGTTTTTT. It codes for CASSRAQGAGTGELFF. The chain employs TRBV7-9 and TRBJ2-2; TRBD1 matches 9 bases. Losses at the gene ends were 5 bases for V and 4 bases for J; bases not matched to a gene: 8. CDR3 length: 16 residues. Germline-derived CDR1 and CDR2 are SEHNR and FQNEAQ (reference sequence).

The chain recombines TRBV29-1 with TRBJ2-3; D gene ambiguous. The length of the CDR3 is 14 residues. Trimming took off 1 base at V and 1 base at J, with 9 bases between the two ends. CDR1 and CDR2 (germline): SQVTM, ANQGSEA. The DNA for the CDR3 is TGCAGCGTTGAAGGGAGCTACGGCACAGATACGCAGTATTTT. It codes for CSVEGSYGTDTQYF.

The table lists this clonotype with a few counts. V usage is TRBV24-1 and J usage is TRBJ1-2; TRBD1 agrees at 9 bases. Germline V gives CDR1 KGHDR, CDR2 SFDVKD. Germline trimming cut 4 bases from V and 5 bases from J; bases unmatched to any gene: 10. The CDR3 spans 16 residues. CDR3 coding DNA: TGTGCCACCAGTGACTCGGCCGGGACAGGGTCTTATGGCTACACCTTC. Protein: CATSDSAGTGSYGYTF.

This chain links TRBV5-6 with TRBJ2-2; 8 nucleotides align to TRBD1. Trimming took 5 bases from V and 2 from J; bases not matched to a gene: 5. The CDR3 contains 15 residues. CDR1 is SGHDT, CDR2 YYEEEE, per germline. This CDR3 is CASRYDRGNTGELFF. CDR3 bases: TGTGCCAGCAGATACGACAGGGGAAACACCGGGGAGCTGTTTTTT.

The chain recombines TRBV18 with TRBJ1-3; 7 nucleotides agree with TRBD1. The germline gives CDR1 KGHSH, CDR2 LQKENI. Trimming cost V 3 bases and J 1 base; bases outside gene matches: 9. The CDR3 loop spans 17 amino acids. Here the CDR3 reads CASSPSQGLISGNTIYF. The CDR3 DNA is TGTGCCAGCTCACCTTCACAGGGGCTAATATCTGGAAACACCATATATTTT.

A note on this clonotype: Relative to the germline gene, one junction end is altered; a read error may explain this. V and J are TRBV29-1 and TRBJ1-5; possibly TRBD1 for D (6 bases). Germline-derived CDR1 and CDR2 are SQVTM and ANQGSEA. This CDR3 has 13 residues. This chain's CDR3 is CIVRDNHNQPQHF. The CDR3 nucleotides read TGCATCGTTAGGGACAATCACAATCAGCCCCAGCATTTT.

This clonotype has more than one count but fewer than ten. The V gene is TRBV5-1, the J gene TRBJ1-3; D remains ambiguous. V lost 1 base to trimming and J lost 0 bases, with 14 bases between them. Germline V CDR1 and CDR2: SGHRS, YFSETQ. There are 17 residues in the CDR3. CDR3 bases: TGCGCCAGCAGCTTGAATTTTCTAGGGTTCTCTGGAAACACCATATATTTT. Translating gives CASSLNFLGFSGNTIYF.